This entry lists 2 T cell receptor beta chains sequenced from one sample in a study of T cells expressing NK-cell markers. TCRdb re-called the 5' RACE reads; one entry per CDR3 protein, DNA not given. The table gives about 170,000 distinct CDR3 sequences; the top ten clones make up around 21% of it. Sequences were obtained from blood T cells: a sorted CD56 or NKG2C T cell subset, CD4+ or CD8+ T cells, or bulk PBMC T cells (not recorded which). The receptors come from a man aged 18-70 years in good health.

This sequence joins TRBV24-1 and TRBJ1-4; TCRdb's D gene call, TRBD1, goes unchecked for lack of DNA. The CDR3 is made up of 13 amino acids. CDR1 is KGHDR, CDR2 SFDVKD, per germline. The CDR3: CATGTATDEKLFF.

V gene TRBV11-2 combines with J gene TRBJ2-5. The CDR3 runs to 14 residues. The germline V gene has CDR1 SGHAT and CDR2 FQNNGV. CDR3 protein: CASSFFVSQETQYF.